These T cell receptor beta chains were read from a single sample in a study of blood T cell repertoires in COVID-19. Libraries were prepared by immunoSEQ multiplex PCR; TCRdb keeps only in-frame clonotypes and omits some of them. The sample includes under 250,000 clones, roughly 82% seen only once; the top ten take 12%. Sequencing was carried out using peripheral blood. The receptors were gathered from a woman in her thirties or forties with acute or convalescent COVID-19. The CDR3 runs from the conserved cysteine through the conserved F or W. The D gene is left open where the match is weak.

TRBD2 | TRBJ2-1 | TRBV2 | 15 | CASLPTSGGPNEQFF
TRBD2 | TRBJ2-7 | TRBV11-2 | 14 | CASSIAGGYYEQYF
. | TRBJ1-1 | TRBV19 | 11 | CASSIETEAFF
. | TRBJ2-3 | TRBV11-3 | 14 | CASSSGGSTDTQYF
. | TRBJ2-7 | TRBV2 | 14 | CARTKPTASDEQYF
TRBD1 | TRBJ2-3 | TRBV5-5 | 16 | CASSPRGQGRGDTQYF
TRBD2 | TRBJ2-7 | TRBV7-8 | 17 | CASSLGRTSGLPYEQYF
TRBD2 | TRBJ2-3 | TRBV3-1/TRBV3-2 | 18 | CASSQDLETSGSTDTQYF
. | TRBJ1-2 | TRBV5-1 | 14 | CASSLAGASYGYTF
. | TRBJ1-1 | TRBV7-6 | 15 | CASSPRAGVVTEAFF
. | TRBJ1-2 | TRBV4-1 | 14 | CASSPGQIYYGYTF
TRBD2 | TRBJ2-2 | TRBV2 | 19 | CASSTTRAGGAQNTGELFF
TRBD1 | TRBJ1-5 | TRBV4-1 | 18 | CASSPLGTGGAWNQPQHF
. | TRBJ1-2 | TRBV7-6 | 16 | CASSPRLREGNYGYTF
. | TRBJ2-7 | TRBV30 | 12 | CAWSVTDYEQYF
. | TRBJ2-7 | TRBV19 | 14 | CASSSSSISYEQYF
TRBD2 | TRBJ2-1 | TRBV24-1 | 18 | CATSRVTGAGGPVNEQFF
TRBD1 | TRBJ2-3 | TRBV27 | 13 | CASMRTGRDTQYF
. | TRBJ2-7 | TRBV6-5 | 12 | CASGRGAYEQYF
. | TRBJ2-1 | TRBV9 | 15 | CASSVGAATYNEQFF
TRBD2 | TRBJ2-3 | TRBV7-6 | 17 | CASSLGASGVLADTQYF
TRBD2 | TRBJ2-1 | TRBV15 | 16 | CATSQRTSGRRNEQFF
. | TRBJ2-7 | TRBV7-2 | 14 | CASSLVGGSYEQYF
TRBD1 | TRBJ1-5 | TRBV25-1 | 15 | CASSGPGQGNQPQHF
TRBD1 | TRBJ1-1 | TRBV29-1 | 15 | CSVTGTATVSTEAFF
TRBD1 | TRBJ1-6 | TRBV6-5 | 15 | CASSSTGGSNSPLHF